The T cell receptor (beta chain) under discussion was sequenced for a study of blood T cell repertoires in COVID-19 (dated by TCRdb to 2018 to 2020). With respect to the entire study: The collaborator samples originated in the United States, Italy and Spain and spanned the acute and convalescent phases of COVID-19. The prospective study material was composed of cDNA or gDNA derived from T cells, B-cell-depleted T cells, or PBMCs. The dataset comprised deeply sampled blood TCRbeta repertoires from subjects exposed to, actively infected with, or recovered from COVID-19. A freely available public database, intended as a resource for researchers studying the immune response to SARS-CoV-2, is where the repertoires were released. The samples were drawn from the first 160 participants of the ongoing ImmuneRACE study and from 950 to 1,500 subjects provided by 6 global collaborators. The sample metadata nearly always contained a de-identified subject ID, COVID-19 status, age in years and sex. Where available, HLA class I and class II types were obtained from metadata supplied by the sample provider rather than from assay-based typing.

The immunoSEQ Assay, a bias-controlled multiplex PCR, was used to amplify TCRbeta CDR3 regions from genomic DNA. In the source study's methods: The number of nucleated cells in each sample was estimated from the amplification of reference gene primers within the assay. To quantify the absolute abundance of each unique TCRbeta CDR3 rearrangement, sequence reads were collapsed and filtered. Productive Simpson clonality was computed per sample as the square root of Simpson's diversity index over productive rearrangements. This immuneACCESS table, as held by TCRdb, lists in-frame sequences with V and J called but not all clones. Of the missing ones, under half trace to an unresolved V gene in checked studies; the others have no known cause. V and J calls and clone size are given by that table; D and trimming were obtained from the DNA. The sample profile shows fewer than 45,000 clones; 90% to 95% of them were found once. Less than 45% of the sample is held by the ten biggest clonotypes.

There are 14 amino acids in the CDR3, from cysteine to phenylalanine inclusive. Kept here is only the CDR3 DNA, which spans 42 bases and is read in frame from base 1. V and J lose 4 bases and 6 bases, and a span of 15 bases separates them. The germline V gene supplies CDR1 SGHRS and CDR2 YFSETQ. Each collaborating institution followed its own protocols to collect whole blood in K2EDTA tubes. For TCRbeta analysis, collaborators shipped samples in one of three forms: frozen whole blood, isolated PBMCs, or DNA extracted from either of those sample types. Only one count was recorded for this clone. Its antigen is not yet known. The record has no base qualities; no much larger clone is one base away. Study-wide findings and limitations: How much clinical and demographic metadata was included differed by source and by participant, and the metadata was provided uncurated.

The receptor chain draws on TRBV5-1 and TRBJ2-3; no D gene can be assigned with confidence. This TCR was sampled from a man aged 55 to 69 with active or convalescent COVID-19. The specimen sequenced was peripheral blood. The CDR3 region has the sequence CASSLEQLTDTQYF. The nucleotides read TGCGCCAGCAGCCTAGAGCAATTGACGGATACGCAGTATTTT.